A single sample is the source of the 9 T cell receptor beta chains below, sequenced in a study of blood T cell repertoires in COVID-19. Measured with immunoSEQ multiplex PCR; TCRdb has only the in-frame clones, and not every one. The sample records under 350,000 clones, around 85% being singletons. The sample taken for sequencing was PBMCs or T cells enriched from blood (not recorded which). These receptors were collected from a woman aged 40-49 years with acute COVID-19.

This chain joins TRBV3-1 (or the pseudogene TRBV3-2) and TRBJ1-1, with D possibly matching TRBD1 (5 bases). Trimming pared 1 base from V and 1 base from J, leaving 10 bases between. The CDR3 is made up of 15 amino acids. Germline V gene lookup returns CDR1 LGHDT and CDR2 YNNKEL (reference sequence). The CDR3 reads CASSQVAGQNTEAFF. The CDR3 nucleotides are TGTGCCAGCAGCCAAGTGGCAGGACAGAACACTGAAGCTTTCTTT.

This sequence joins TRBV11-2 and TRBJ1-6; D remains ambiguous. In germline, CDR1 is SGHAT, CDR2 FQNNGV. The length of the CDR3 is 16 residues. Trimming took 2 bases from V and 1 from J, leaving 9 bases between them. The CDR3: CASSLFEGSYNSPLHF. The CDR3 nucleotides are TGTGCCAGCAGCTTATTTGAGGGTTCCTATAATTCACCCCTCCACTTT.

The CDR3 nucleotides read TGTGCCAGCAGCTTAACGCAGGACTCTAGCGGACACACAGATACGCAGTATTTT. It yields the protein CASSLTQDSSGHTDTQYF. The chain carries TRBV11-2 and TRBJ2-3, with 7 nucleotides matching TRBD2. V was pared by 2 bases and J by 2 bases, with 13 bases of the junction left unmatched. Per germline, CDR1 SGHAT and CDR2 FQNNGV. The CDR3 is made up of 18 amino acids.

This chain connects TRBV7-9 to TRBJ2-7; TRBD1 matches 9 bases. V gave up 7 bases and J gave up 3 bases; unmatched junction bases: 10. Germline V CDR1 and CDR2: SEHNR, FQNEAQ (reference sequence). CDR3 length: 15 amino acids. CDR3 residues: CASTIPRDRVYEQYF. In DNA, the CDR3 is TGTGCCAGCACAATCCCCCGGGACAGGGTCTACGAGCAGTACTTC.

V usage is TRBV6-4 and J usage is TRBJ1-3, with D uncertain. The CDR3 sequence is 17 residues long. Germline V CDR1 and CDR2: MRHNA, SNTAGT. V gave up 6 bases and J gave up 4 bases, with 22 bases separating them. The CDR3 reads CASRRRRREITGNTIYF. In DNA form, the CDR3 reads TGTGCCAGCAGACGGAGGAGACGGGAGATTACGGGAAACACCATATATTTT.

V usage is TRBV27 and J usage is TRBJ1-1; the D is unclear. V was shortened by 3 bases and J by 5 bases, with 10 bases between the two germline ends. The CDR3 sequence is 13 residues long. Germline CDR1 and CDR2: MNHEY and SMNVEV (reference sequence). In nucleotides, the CDR3 is TGTGCCAGCAGTTTTATCGGCGGGACTGAAGCTTTCTTT. It translates to CASSFIGGTEAFF.

For this clone: The same CDR3 arises from other DNA sequences in this sample as well. The chain combines TRBV18 with TRBJ1-1; D gene uncertain. V was shortened by 3 bases and J by 1 base, with 12 bases between the two germline ends. Looked up from germline, CDR1 is KGHSH and CDR2 is LQKENI. The length of the CDR3 is 15 residues. The CDR3: CASSPATIQNTEAFF. CDR3 coding DNA: TGTGCCAGCTCACCGGCGACAATTCAGAACACTGAAGCTTTCTTT.

V gene TRBV24-1 combines with J gene TRBJ2-3, with 8 nucleotides matching TRBD1. J gave up 7 bases and V 9 bases, and 8 bases lay outside the gene matches. The CDR3 is 13 residues long. The germline gives CDR1 KGHDR, CDR2 SFDVKD. The CDR3 DNA reads TGTGCCACCCGCGGGACAGGAGATAATACGCAGTATTTT. This sequence encodes CATRGTGDNTQYF.

The chain joins TRBV28 to TRBJ1-2, with 8 bases matching TRBD1. Losses at the gene ends were 5 bases for V and 3 bases for J; bases not matched to a gene: 5. The length of the CDR3 is 14 residues. Germline CDR1 reads MDHEN; CDR2 reads SYDVKM. The CDR3: CASSLTGGYYGYTF. As DNA, the CDR3 is TGTGCCAGCAGTCTCACAGGGGGGTACTATGGCTACACCTTC.